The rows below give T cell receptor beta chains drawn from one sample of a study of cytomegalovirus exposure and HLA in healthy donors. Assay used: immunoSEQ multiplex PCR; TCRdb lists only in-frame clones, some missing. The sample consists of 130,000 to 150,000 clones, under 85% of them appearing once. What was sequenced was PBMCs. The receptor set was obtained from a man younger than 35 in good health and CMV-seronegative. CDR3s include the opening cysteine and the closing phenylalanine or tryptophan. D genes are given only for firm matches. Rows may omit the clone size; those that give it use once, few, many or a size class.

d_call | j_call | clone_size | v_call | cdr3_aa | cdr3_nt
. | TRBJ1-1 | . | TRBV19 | CASSITGYTEAFF | TGTGCCAGTAGTATCACCGGGTACACTGAAGCTTTCTTT
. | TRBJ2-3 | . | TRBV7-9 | CSSSLGRDILSTDTQYF | TGTTCCAGCAGCTTAGGTAGGGACATTTTGAGCACAGATACGCAGTATTTT
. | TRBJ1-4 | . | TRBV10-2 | CASSESSATNEKLFF | TGCGCCAGCAGTGAGTCCAGTGCAACTAATGAAAAACTGTTTTTT
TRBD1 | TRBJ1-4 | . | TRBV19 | CASSIYRGDGNEKLFF | TGTGCCAGTAGTATATACAGGGGCGATGGGAATGAAAAACTGTTTTTT
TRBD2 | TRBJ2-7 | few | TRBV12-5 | CASRRGGVTYEQYF | TGTGCTAGTCGTCGGGGGGGTGTGACCTACGAGCAGTACTTC
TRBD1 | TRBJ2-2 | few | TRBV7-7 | CASSRGQVANTGELFF | TGTGCTAGCAGCAGGGGACAGGTCGCTAACACCGGGGAGCTGTTTTTT
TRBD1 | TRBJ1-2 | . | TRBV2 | CASSEDRQGFPYGYTF | TGTGCCAGCAGTGAAGACCGACAGGGGTTCCCCTATGGCTACACCTTC
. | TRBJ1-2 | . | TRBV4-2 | CASSQSGRDYGYTF | TGTGCCAGCAGCCAAAGCGGACGGGACTATGGCTACACCTTC
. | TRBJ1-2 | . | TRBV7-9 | CSSSRLGGPQLYGYTF | TGTTCCAGCAGCCGACTGGGGGGGCCTCAACTGTATGGCTACACCTTC
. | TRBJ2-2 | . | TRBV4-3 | CASSQEGGVSNTGELFF | TGCGCCAGCAGCCAAGAGGGGGGAGTTTCGAACACCGGGGAGCTGTTTTTT
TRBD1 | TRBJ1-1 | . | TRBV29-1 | CSVRDRLNTEAFF | TGCAGCGTCCGGGACAGGCTGAACACTGAAGCTTTCTTT
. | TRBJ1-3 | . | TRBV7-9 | CASSTRDMDWGTIYF | TGTGCCAGCAGCACCCGGGACATGGATTGGGGGACCATATATTTT
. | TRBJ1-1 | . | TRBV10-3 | CAIRGQQQEKAFF | TGTGCCATCAGGGGCCAACAGCAAGAAAAAGCTTTCTTT
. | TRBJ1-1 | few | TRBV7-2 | CASSGHMNTEAFF | TGTGCCAGCAGCGGGCACATGAACACTGAAGCTTTCTTT
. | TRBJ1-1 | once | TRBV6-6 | CASSYRLTLGGTEAFF | TGTGCCAGCAGTTACCGACTAACCCTGGGCGGCACTGAAGCTTTCTTT
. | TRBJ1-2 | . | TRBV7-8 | CASSLRNRLF | TGTGCCAGCAGCTTACGGAACAGGCTCTTC
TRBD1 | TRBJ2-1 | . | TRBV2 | CASRDRPSSYNEQFF | TGTGCCAGCAGGGACAGGCCCAGCTCCTACAATGAGCAGTTCTTC
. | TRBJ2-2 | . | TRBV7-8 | CASSSRGGGAGTGELFF | TGTGCCAGCAGCTCCCGGGGAGGGGGGGCGGGGACCGGGGAGCTGTTTTTT
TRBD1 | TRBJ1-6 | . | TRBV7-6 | CASSPGTGGTPLHF | TGTGCCAGCAGCCCCGGGACAGGGGGGACACCCCTCCACTTT
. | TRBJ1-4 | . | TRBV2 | CASSASGVRTNEKLFF | TGTGCCAGCAGTGCTAGCGGGGTCCGGACTAATGAAAAACTGTTTTTT